This is a list of T cell receptor beta chains from one sample in a study of Ad26.COV2.S vaccination and SARS-CoV-2 variants. Repertoires were generated with immunoSEQ multiplex PCR, while TCRdb's copy carries only in-frame clones and drops some. Of about 350,000 clones in the sample, less than 90% were seen once. The specimen comprised peripheral blood, sampled in a trial of Ad26.COV2.S vaccine versus placebo. These receptors all stem from a person between 18 and 65 years old who received the Ad26.COV2.S COVID-19 vaccine or a placebo. Each CDR3 is given with its conserved first and last residue. A D gene is named only where the DNA matches it firmly. Not every row has a clone size; where given, it reads once, few, many or a size class.

d_call clone_size j_call v_call cdr3_nt cdr3_aa
. . TRBJ1-2 TRBV10-3 TGTGCCATCAGGGCAGTTTTTGGCTATGGCTACACCTTC CAIRAVFGYGYTF
. few TRBJ1-5 TRBV19 TGTGCCAGTACCCCGGGACGAAATAGCAATCAGCCCCAGCATTTT CASTPGRNSNQPQHF
. . TRBJ2-2 TRBV6-2/TRBV6-3 TGTGCCAGCAGTTACTCGCACACCGGGGAGCTGTTTTTT CASSYSHTGELFF
TRBD2 . TRBJ2-7 TRBV7-2 TGTGCCAGCAGCCCGGGACTAGCGGCCACCTACGAGCAGTACTTC CASSPGLAATYEQYF
TRBD1 once TRBJ2-4 TRBV28 TGTGCCAGCGGGCAACAGGGGGGAAATGGCATTCAGTACTTC CASGQQGGNGIQYF
. . TRBJ2-2 TRBV10-1 TGCGCCAGCAGTGAGTCAGTAGGGACGGCAGCATCCGGGGAGCTGTTTTTT CASSESVGTAASGELFF
TRBD1 . TRBJ1-1 TRBV29-1 TGCAGCGTCACGACTCAGGGGGCAGGCACTGAAGCTTTCTTT CSVTTQGAGTEAFF
. . TRBJ1-1 TRBV10-3 TGTGCCATCAGCAAAGAGGTAGGGGAAGCTTTCTTT CAISKEVGEAFF
. . TRBJ2-3 TRBV11-2 TGTGCCAGCAGCTTCCGGGGTGGGGAGGTTTTGGGCACAGATACGCAGTATTTT CASSFRGGEVLGTDTQYF
TRBD1 . TRBJ1-2 TRBV6-5 TGTGCCAGCAGTTACATAGGGGGCGGTGGCTACACCTTC CASSYIGGGGYTF
. . TRBJ2-1 TRBV7-9 TGTGCCAGCAGTGTCACAGGGTACCGCAATGAGCAGTTCTTC CASSVTGYRNEQFF
. . TRBJ2-3 TRBV5-1 TGCGCCAGCAGCTTGGGGTTGTGGACGGGGACATGGGATACGCAGTATTTT CASSLGLWTGTWDTQYF
. . TRBJ1-2 TRBV2 TGTGCCAGCAGCGGTCGGACAGTCTTTGATGGCTACACCTTC CASSGRTVFDGYTF
. . TRBJ1-2 TRBV24-1 TGTGCCACCAGTGACGATCCGGGACTCTATGGCTACACCTTC CATSDDPGLYGYTF
. . TRBJ1-1 TRBV19 TGTGCCAGTAGTGGATCCGGGAGTCTCTCTGAAGCTTTCTTT CASSGSGSLSEAFF
TRBD2 . TRBJ2-1 TRBV6-4 TGTGCCAGCAGTGACGAACCCGGCCTAGCGGGAGGGAATGAGCAGTTCTTC CASSDEPGLAGGNEQFF
TRBD2 . TRBJ2-2 TRBV7-3 TGTGCCAGCAGCCTGACTAGCGGAACCACCGGGGAGCTGTTTTTT CASSLTSGTTGELFF
. many TRBJ1-2 TRBV10-1 TGCGCCAGCAAGGCGGACACCTTC CASKADTF
TRBD2 once TRBJ2-4 TRBV9 TGTGCCAGCACCGAGGGACTAGCGGGGAACCTAGCCAAAAACATTCAGTACTTC CASTEGLAGNLAKNIQYF
. . TRBJ1-4 TRBV28 TGTGCCAGCAGTTGGGGGACTTACCGTGAAAAACTGTTTTTT CASSWGTYREKLFF
. few TRBJ1-2 TRBV5-4 TGTGCCAGCAGCTTGCGACTGAACTATGGCTACACCTTC CASSLRLNYGYTF
. . TRBJ2-1 TRBV5-1 TGCGCCAGCAGCTTGGGACTCAATGAGCAGTTCTTC CASSLGLNEQFF
. . TRBJ2-1 TRBV12-3/TRBV12-4 TGTGCCAGCAGTCCCCGACTAGGGGAGCAGTTCTTC CASSPRLGEQFF
. . TRBJ1-5 TRBV19 TGTGCCAGTAGTGGCCCGGGGGGACAGCCCCAGCATTTT CASSGPGGQPQHF
. . TRBJ2-1 TRBV12-3/TRBV12-4 TGTGCCAGCAGACGTAACCGGGACACTGAGCAGTTCTTC CASRRNRDTEQFF
TRBD2 once TRBJ2-1 TRBV28 TGTGCCAGCAGTCCGGGACTAGCGGCTATGGATGAGCAGTTCTTC CASSPGLAAMDEQFF
. . TRBJ2-7 TRBV4-2 TGTGCCAGGTCTCGCGATTGGGGGGTTACCTACGAGCAGTACTTC CARSRDWGVTYEQYF
. . TRBJ2-2 TRBV4-3 TGCGCCAGCAGCCACGTCGAGGGGGAGCTGTTTTTT CASSHVEGELFF
. . TRBJ2-1 TRBV24-1 TGTGCCACCGGGGCACCCTCTGGCGCCAATGAGCAGTTCTTC CATGAPSGANEQFF
TRBD2 . TRBJ2-1 TRBV23-1 TGCGCCAGCAGTTCCCCGACTAGCGGGGGTATCCTTGGGGAGCAGTTCTTC CASSSPTSGGILGEQFF
. . TRBJ2-2 TRBV6-1 TGTGCCAGCAGTGATGACAGCGACACCGGGGAGCTGTTTTTT CASSDDSDTGELFF
. few TRBJ1-5 TRBV24-1 TGTGCCACCAGTGATATACAGAGCAATCAGCCCCAGCATTTT CATSDIQSNQPQHF
TRBD2 . TRBJ2-3 TRBV4-2 TGTGCCAGCACTCGGGAGGGCCGGGAAACAGATACGCAGTATTTT CASTREGRETDTQYF
. . TRBJ2-2 TRBV27 TGTGCCAGCAACCCTGGACTGAACACCGGGGAGCTGTTTTTT CASNPGLNTGELFF
. . TRBJ2-7 TRBV7-9 TGTGCCAGCAGCTTTGACCCAGGCGAGCAGTACTTC CASSFDPGEQYF
. . TRBJ2-5 TRBV5-1 TGCGCCAGCAGCTCTCAAGAGACCCAGTACTTC CASSSQETQYF
TRBD1 . TRBJ1-2 TRBV28 TGTGCCAGCAGTGTTCAGGGGGCGTTTGGCTACACCTTC CASSVQGAFGYTF
. . TRBJ1-3 TRBV6-5 TGTGCCAGCAGTTACGCGTGGGGCGGCGGAAACACCATATATTTT CASSYAWGGGNTIYF
TRBD1 . TRBJ1-2 TRBV19 TGTGCCACCTGGGACAGGTCACCGACCTATGGCTACACCTTC CATWDRSPTYGYTF
TRBD1 . TRBJ1-2 TRBV28 TGTGCCAGCAGTACCCGGGACAGGCCTCTGTCTTTC CASSTRDRPLSF
TRBD2 . TRBJ2-3 TRBV5-1 TGCGCCAGCAGCTTTAGCGGGAGATCGACAGATACGCAGTATTTT CASSFSGRSTDTQYF
TRBD1 once TRBJ2-7 TRBV7-9 TGTGCCAGCAGCCACTATGTAAGGGGGCCCTACGAGCAGTACTTC CASSHYVRGPYEQYF
TRBD1 once TRBJ1-2 TRBV28 TGTGCCAGCAGTCCGGGACAGGGGTATGGCTACACCTTC CASSPGQGYGYTF
. . TRBJ2-3 TRBV27 TGTGCCAGCAGCCTATCCGCAGATACGCAGTATTTT CASSLSADTQYF